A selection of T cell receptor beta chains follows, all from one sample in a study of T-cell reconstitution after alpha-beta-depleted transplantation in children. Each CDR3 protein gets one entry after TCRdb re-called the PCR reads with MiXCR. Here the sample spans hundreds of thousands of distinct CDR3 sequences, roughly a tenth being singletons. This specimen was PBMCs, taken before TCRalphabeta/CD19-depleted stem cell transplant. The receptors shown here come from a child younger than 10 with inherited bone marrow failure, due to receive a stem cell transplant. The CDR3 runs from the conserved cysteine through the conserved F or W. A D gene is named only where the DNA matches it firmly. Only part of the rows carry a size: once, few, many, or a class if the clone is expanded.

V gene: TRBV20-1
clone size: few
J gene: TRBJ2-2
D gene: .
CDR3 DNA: TGCAGTGCTGAAAACCGAGGGATTGGGGGGGAGCTGTTTTTT
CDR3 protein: CSAENRGIGGELFF

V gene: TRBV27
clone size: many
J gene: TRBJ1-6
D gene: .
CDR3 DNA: TGTGCCAGCGGTGACGGAGCTGCACCCCTCCACTTT
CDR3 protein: CASGDGAAPLHF

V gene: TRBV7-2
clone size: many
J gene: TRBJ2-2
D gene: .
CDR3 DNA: TGTGCCAGCAGCTTAACGGGCAGGGTGGGCACCGGGGAGCTGTTTTTT
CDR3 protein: CASSLTGRVGTGELFF

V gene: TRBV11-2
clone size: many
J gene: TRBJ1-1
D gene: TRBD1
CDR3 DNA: TGTGCCAGCAGCACAAGGGGGCGAAACACTGAAGCTTTCTTT
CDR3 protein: CASSTRGRNTEAFF

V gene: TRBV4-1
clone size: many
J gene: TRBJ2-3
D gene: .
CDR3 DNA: TGCGCCAGCAGCCAAGTATCTCCTAGCACAGATACGCAGTATTTT
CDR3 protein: CASSQVSPSTDTQYF

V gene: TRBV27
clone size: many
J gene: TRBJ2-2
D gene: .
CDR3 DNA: TGTGCCAGCAGTTTAGCGGGTGGGATGGCCGGGGAGCTGTTTTTT
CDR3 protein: CASSLAGGMAGELFF

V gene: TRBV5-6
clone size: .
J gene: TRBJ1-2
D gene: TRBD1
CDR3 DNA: TGTGCCAGCAGCCCGGACAGGGGGAACAATAACTATGGCTACACCTTC
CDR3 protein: CASSPDRGNNNYGYTF

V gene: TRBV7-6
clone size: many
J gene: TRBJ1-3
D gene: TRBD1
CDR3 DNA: TGTGCCAGCAGCTTAGGGGACAGGGCTGGAAACACCATATATTTT
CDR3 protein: CASSLGDRAGNTIYF

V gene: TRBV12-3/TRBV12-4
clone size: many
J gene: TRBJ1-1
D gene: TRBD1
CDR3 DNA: TGTGCCAGCACCATAACCCGGACAGGGGAAGCTTTCTTT
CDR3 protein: CASTITRTGEAFF

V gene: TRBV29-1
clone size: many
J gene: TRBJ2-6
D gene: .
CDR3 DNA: TGCAGCGTTGATGGTCGGGACGGGGCCAACGTCCTGACTTTC
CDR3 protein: CSVDGRDGANVLTF

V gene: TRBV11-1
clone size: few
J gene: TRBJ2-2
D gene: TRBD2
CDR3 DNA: TGTGCCAGCAGCCCCCCTCCGGCTAGCGGGTGGATCACCGGGGAGCTGTTTTTT
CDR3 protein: CASSPPPASGWITGELFF

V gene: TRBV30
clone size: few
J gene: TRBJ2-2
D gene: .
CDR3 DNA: TGTGCCTGGAGTGTACAGTTTCGCGGGGAGCTGTTTTTT
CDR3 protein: CAWSVQFRGELFF

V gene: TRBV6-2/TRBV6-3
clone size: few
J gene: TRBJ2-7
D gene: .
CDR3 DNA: TGTGCCAGCAGTTACCCCGGTAGGGGCAGAGGCGAGCAGTACTTC
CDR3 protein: CASSYPGRGRGEQYF

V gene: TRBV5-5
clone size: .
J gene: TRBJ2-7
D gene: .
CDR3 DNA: TGTGCCAGCAGCTCCAGGCCAGCCTACGAGCAGTACTTC
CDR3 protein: CASSSRPAYEQYF

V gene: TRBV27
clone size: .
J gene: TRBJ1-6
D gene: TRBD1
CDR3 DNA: TGTGCCAGCAGCCAGACAGGGACTAATGTGGCCCTCCACTTT
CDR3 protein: CASSQTGTNVALHF

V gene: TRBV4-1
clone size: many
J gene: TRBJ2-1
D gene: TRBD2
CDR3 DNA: TGCGCCAGCAGTTCCCGGGACTACCCGAATGAGCAGTTCTTC
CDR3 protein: CASSSRDYPNEQFF